What follows is one TCR beta chain and its context. Its specificity is not known. The data were obtained in a study of cytomegalovirus exposure and HLA in healthy donors. Broader study findings: Per published reports, the classifier diagnosed cytomegalovirus status with high specificity and sensitivity.

The CDR3 sequence is 14 residues long. Germline V gives CDR1 SGHTA, CDR2 FQGNSA. With 5 bases clipped from V and 7 bases from J, the junction kept 7 bases outside the gene matches. With 60 Vbeta and 13 Jbeta primers, the PCR was carried out. Using immunoSEQ multiplex PCR, the repertoire was profiled, and TCRdb retains in-frame clones only, with some absent. This sample has around 280,000 clones, with approximately 90% found just once. The chain has TRBV7-2 and TRBJ1-2; TRBD1 matches 10 bases. The sample consisted of PBMCs. This clonotype originated in a woman aged 18-29 years in good health and CMV-seronegative. CDR3 loop: CASSGRTGGPGYTF. The CDR3 DNA reads as TGTGCCAGCAGCGGGAGGACAGGGGGACCTGGCTACACCTTC.